The T cell receptor (beta chain) described here comes from a study of molecular identifiers for immune sequencing clone quantification. Overall study findings and caveats: Clone sizes that are highly expanded could be underestimated when identical TCR molecules share a barcode.

This CDR3 spans 14 amino acids. The V and J ends lost 6 bases and 2 bases respectively, with 13 bases between them. Both previously described methods and listed TCR primers were employed to make bulk TCR libraries. TCRdb re-derived calls from the PCR reads in MiXCR, one entry per CDR3 protein. The sample has about 320,000 distinct CDR3 sequences; roughly a quarter are singletons. This clonotype occurred many times. Antigen: not known. V usage is TRBV12-3 or TRBV12-4 and J usage is TRBJ2-5, with D possibly TRBD1 on 6 matching bases. Sequenced sample: naive CD8+ T cells from blood, with Jurkat cell RNA spiked in. Subset meaning: FACS-sorted CD8+CD4-CCR7+CD45RA+ naive T cells. This clonotype was obtained from a human donor in good health. Some libraries in this study had Jurkat cell RNA spiked in. The CDR3, as DNA: TGTGCCAGCAGCCCCGGTAGGGGGCAAGAGACCCAGTACTTC. This codes for CASSPGRGQETQYF.